These T cell receptor beta chains were read from a single sample in a study of shared clonotypes between healthy human individuals. The repertoire was sequenced with immunoSEQ multiplex PCR; TCRdb's copy has only in-frame clones and lacks some. Of hundreds of thousands of clones in the sample, 96% are singletons; the top ten hold roughly 0.06%. The sample comprised naive CD4+ T cells sorted from blood. The receptors here all came from a woman aged 25-40 years in good health. The CDR3 runs from the conserved cysteine through the conserved F or W. A D gene is named only where the DNA matches it firmly. Where a row states a size, it is once, few, many or the class of an expanded clone; other rows omit it.

j_call v_call d_call clone_size cdr3_aa cdr3_nt
TRBJ2-1 TRBV5-1 TRBD1 NA CASSFLTGVNEQFF TGCGCCAGCAGCTTCCTGACAGGGGTCAATGAGCAGTTCTTC
TRBJ2-7 TRBV7-8 NA NA CASSLGSGSSYEQYF TGTGCCAGCAGCTTAGGGTCGGGGAGCTCCTACGAGCAGTACTTC
TRBJ1-5 TRBV19 NA few CASNRRGQPQHF TGTGCCAGTAACAGGAGGGGACAGCCCCAGCATTTT
TRBJ2-7 TRBV19 NA NA CASSIQDRYEQYF TGTGCCAGTAGTATCCAAGACAGATACGAGCAGTACTTC
TRBJ2-7 TRBV6-6 TRBD1 NA CASSTGTGSHEQYF TGTGCCAGCAGCACCGGGACAGGGAGTCACGAGCAGTACTTC
TRBJ1-5 TRBV19 NA once CASSMGGKAMSNQPQHF TGTGCCAGTAGTATGGGGGGGAAGGCCATGAGCAATCAGCCCCAGCATTTT
TRBJ1-1 TRBV20-1 NA NA CSARETVEAFF TGCAGTGCTAGAGAGACAGTTGAAGCTTTCTTT
TRBJ1-1 TRBV4-1 NA NA CASSQDPFRRRDTEAFF TGCGCCAGCAGCCAAGATCCCTTCCGACGGAGGGACACTGAAGCTTTCTTT
TRBJ1-2 TRBV11-2 NA NA CASSLEGQAANYGYTF TGTGCCAGCAGCTTAGAGGGTCAGGCCGCTAACTATGGCTACACCTTC
TRBJ1-1 TRBV27 NA NA CASSSTNTEAFF TGTGCCAGCAGCTCAACGAACACTGAAGCTTTCTTT
TRBJ1-1 TRBV5-5 NA NA CASSLARQTMNTEAFF TGTGCCAGCAGCTTGGCCAGACAGACGATGAACACTGAAGCTTTCTTT
TRBJ1-2 TRBV18 NA NA CASSPLREEGYGYTF TGTGCCAGCTCACCACTAAGGGAAGAAGGCTATGGCTACACCTTC
TRBJ2-3 TRBV7-9 TRBD2 NA CASRHSGVTDTQYF TGTGCCAGCAGACATAGCGGGGTCACAGATACGCAGTATTTT
TRBJ2-7 TRBV30 TRBD2 few CAWSAREGREQYF TGTGCCTGGAGTGCGCGGGAGGGTCGCGAGCAGTACTTC
TRBJ1-5 TRBV4-2 NA NA CASSQEWEDQPQHF TGTGCCAGCAGCCAAGAGTGGGAGGATCAGCCCCAGCATTTT
TRBJ2-5 TRBV11-2 NA NA CASSLGGGAQETQYF TGTGCCAGCAGCTTAGGAGGTGGGGCCCAAGAGACCCAGTACTTC
TRBJ2-7 TRBV28 TRBD1 NA CASSLSDRVSEQYF TGTGCCAGCAGTTTGTCCGACAGGGTGAGCGAGCAGTACTTC
TRBJ2-7 TRBV6-5 TRBD1 NA CASSYSGTEAYEQYF TGTGCCAGCAGTTACTCCGGGACAGAAGCCTACGAGCAGTACTTC
TRBJ1-3 TRBV30 NA NA CACLYGNTIYF TGTGCCTGTTTGTACGGAAACACCATATATTTT
TRBJ2-7 TRBV5-1 NA NA CASSYEHRAPYEQYF TGCGCCAGCAGCTACGAGCACAGGGCCCCCTACGAGCAGTACTTC
TRBJ1-1 TRBV6-1 TRBD1 NA CASISRQGANTEAFF TGTGCCAGCATATCTCGACAGGGGGCGAACACTGAAGCTTTCTTT
TRBJ2-5 TRBV20-1 NA NA CSARSKETQYF TGCAGTGCTAGATCGAAAGAGACCCAGTACTTC
TRBJ2-7 TRBV27 NA NA CASRRNRDYEQYF TGTGCCAGCAGACGGAACAGAGACTACGAGCAGTACTTC
TRBJ2-5 TRBV19 NA NA CASSQRDGETQYF TGTGCCAGTAGTCAGAGGGATGGGGAGACCCAGTACTTC
TRBJ2-4 TRBV7-3 NA NA CASSLTGSWGRKPLAKNIQYF TGTGCCAGCAGCTTAACGGGATCCTGGGGAAGGAAACCCCTAGCCAAAAACATTCAGTACTTC
TRBJ2-2 TRBV19 TRBD1 NA CASSGTGDTGELFF TGTGCCAGTAGTGGGACAGGGGATACCGGGGAGCTGTTTTTT
TRBJ2-1 TRBV5-1 TRBD2 NA CASSFERESHNEQFF TGCGCCAGCAGCTTCGAGCGGGAGTCCCACAATGAGCAGTTCTTC
TRBJ1-4 TRBV5-5 NA NA CASSFSGTNEKLFF TGTGCCAGCAGTTTTTCCGGGACCAATGAAAAACTGTTTTTT
TRBJ2-7 TRBV18 NA NA CASSLGLPPSYEQYF TGTGCCAGCTCACTTGGACTTCCCCCTTCCTACGAGCAGTACTTC
TRBJ2-2 TRBV23-1 TRBD1 NA CASSPPVLGTGLSGRETNTGELFF TGCGCCAGCAGTCCCCCCGTTCTCGGGACAGGGCTCTCTGGCCGCGAAACGAACACCGGGGAGCTGTTTTTT
TRBJ2-3 TRBV5-1 TRBD2 once CASSLGAGGRDTQYF TGCGCCAGCAGCTTGGGAGCGGGAGGAAGGGATACGCAGTATTTT
TRBJ2-7 TRBV6-6 TRBD1 NA CATRRDRVSEQYF TGTGCCACCCGCCGGGACAGGGTCTCCGAGCAGTACTTC
TRBJ2-2 TRBV7-3 NA NA CASSLRGTGELFF TGTGCCAGCAGCTTAAGGGGGACCGGGGAGCTGTTTTTT
TRBJ2-7 TRBV28 NA NA CASSPQGGAYEQYF TGTGCCAGCAGTCCACAGGGGGGGGCCTACGAGCAGTACTTC
TRBJ1-4 TRBV10-3 NA once CAISPRVGEKLFF TGTGCCATCAGTCCCAGGGTCGGCGAAAAACTGTTTTTT